The 18 T cell receptor beta chains given below trace back to one sample, sequenced in a study of blood T cell repertoires in COVID-19. Measured with immunoSEQ multiplex PCR; TCRdb has only the in-frame clones, and not every one. This sample yields some 42,000 clones, of which over 80% are seen a single time; roughly 7.2% belongs to the top ten. Sequenced material: peripheral blood. The receptor set was obtained from a human donor in a cohort sampled during active COVID-19.

Regarding this clone: Within the sample, other DNA sequences also encode this same CDR3. The chain recombines TRBV5-1 with TRBJ2-3; 14 nucleotides line up with TRBD2. This CDR3 is built from 16 residues. CDR1 and CDR2 (germline): SGHRS, YFSETQ. V was pared by 0 bases and J by 3 bases, with 0 bases of the junction left unmatched. The CDR3 loop reads CASSLGTSGGTDTQYF. The CDR3 nucleotides read TGCGCCAGCAGCTTGGGGACTAGCGGGGGGACAGATACGCAGTATTTT.

Only a few counts were recorded for this clone. This chain joins TRBV3-1 (or the pseudogene TRBV3-2) and TRBJ2-7; 7 bases align to TRBD2. Trimming took 0 bases from V and 3 from J; bases not matched to a gene: 5. The CDR3 sequence is 15 residues long. In germline, CDR1 is LGHDT, CDR2 YNNKEL (reference sequence). Written as DNA, the CDR3 is TGTGCCAGCAGCCAAGATCTTGGGGGGGACTACGAGCAGTACTTC. It specifies CASSQDLGGDYEQYF.

V and J are TRBV2 and TRBJ2-1; 7 bases are a match to TRBD1. The trim removed 6 bases at V and 15 bases at J, leaving 17 bases unmatched. The CDR3 sequence is 14 residues long. Looked up from germline, CDR1 is SNHLY and CDR2 is FYNNEI. CDR3 DNA sequence: TGTGCCAGCAGGGAACCGGGACAGTTCCCCGCTCCGTTCTTC. Its translation: CASREPGQFPAPFF.

This chain uses TRBV28 with TRBJ2-7; no reliable D call. The CDR3 sequence is 12 residues long. V lost 4 bases, J lost 4 bases, and 8 bases lay in between. Germline-derived CDR1 and CDR2 are MDHEN and SYDVKM. DNA of the CDR3: TGTGCCAGCAGTTACGAGTGGTACGAGCAGTACTTC. This translates into CASSYEWYEQYF.

J is TRBJ1-4 and V is TRBV15, with 8 nucleotides matching TRBD1. This CDR3 spans 16 amino acids. Looked up from germline, CDR1 is LNHNV and CDR2 is YYDKDF (reference sequence). V gave up 3 bases and J gave up 5 bases; unmatched junction bases: 8. CDR3: CATSRGGQGLNEKLFF. CDR3 nucleotides: TGTGCCACCAGCAGGGGTGGACAGGGCTTAAATGAAAAACTGTTTTTT.

The rearrangement uses TRBV5-1 and TRBJ1-6, with TRBD1 as a possible D gene (6 bases). V gave up 0 bases and J gave up 10 bases, with 14 bases separating them. The germline V gene has CDR1 SGHRS and CDR2 YFSETQ. The CDR3 is made up of 15 amino acids. The CDR3 DNA is TGCGCCAGCAGCTTGGTAGGGGGAACTGGGTCACCCCTCCACTTT. Encoded protein: CASSLVGGTGSPLHF.

This chain uses TRBV7-8 with TRBJ1-2; perhaps TRBD1 as D (6 bases). The CDR3 contains 16 residues. The V gene's germline CDR1 is SGHVS and CDR2 FQNEAQ. The V and J ends lost 5 bases and 1 base respectively, with 17 bases between them. The CDR3 DNA reads TGTGCCAGCAGCCGAGCGCGACCAGGGGTTAACTATGGCTACACCTTC. Translation gives CASSRARPGVNYGYTF.

The rearrangement uses TRBV6-5 and TRBJ2-3; TRBD2 matches at 8 bases. V was clipped by 6 bases and J by 2 bases; unmatched bases: 7. The germline V gene encodes CDR1 MNHEY and CDR2 SVGAGI. The CDR3 runs to 15 residues. CDR3 in DNA: TGTGCCAGCAGCCTCGGGGGGGGTTCCACAGATACGCAGTATTTT. Its translation: CASSLGGGSTDTQYF.

In nucleotides, the CDR3 is TGCAGTGCTAGTAGCGGGAGGATGCCCGGGGAGCTGTTTTTT. The encoded protein is CSASSGRMPGELFF. The genes are TRBV20-1 and TRBJ2-2, with TRBD2 identical over 10 bases. CDR3 length: 14 amino acids. The V gene end was trimmed by 3 bases and the J gene end by 6 bases; junction bases not matched to a gene: 4. Germline-derived CDR1 and CDR2 are DFQATT and SNEGSKA (reference sequence).

The chain has TRBV10-3 and TRBJ2-2; 7 positions agree with TRBD1. V trimming: 5 bases; J trimming: 4 bases; junction bases outside the gene matches: 4. Germline CDR1 ENHRY, CDR2 SYGVKD. The CDR3 is 14 amino acids. The CDR3 DNA reads as TGTGCCATCAGTTTGGGGACAGCCACCGGGGAGCTGTTTTTT. Encoded protein: CAISLGTATGELFF.

The chain recombines TRBV21-1 with TRBJ2-7; the D call TRBD2 from the table was never checked on the DNA. TRBV21-1 is flagged as a pseudogene. This CDR3 has 15 residues. The CDR3 protein is CASSKGGHCPYEQYF. The DNA of the CDR3 is TGTGCCAGCAGCAAAGGAGGCCACTGCCCCTACGAGCAGTACTTC.

The chain carries TRBV3-1 (or the pseudogene TRBV3-2) and TRBJ1-2; no clear D. Germline lookup yields CDR1 LGHDT and CDR2 YNNKEL (reference sequence). CDR3 length equals 12 residues. Trimming took 4 bases from V and 8 from J, leaving 11 bases between them. The CDR3 DNA reads TGTGCCAGCAGCCTAAACTCCGGGGGCTACACCTTC. Translation: CASSLNSGGYTF.

J is TRBJ2-1 and V is TRBV11-3, with 9 bases fitting TRBD2. V shed 2 bases, J shed 4 bases, and the junction held 3 bases outside the gene matches. The CDR3 loop spans 15 amino acids. Germline CDR1 SGHNT, CDR2 YENEEA. CDR3 amino acids: CASSLRLAEYNEQFF. CDR3 DNA: TGTGCCAGCAGCTTAAGACTAGCGGAATACAATGAGCAGTTCTTC.

The chain links TRBV30 to TRBJ1-2; 7 bases fit TRBD1. The CDR3 loop spans 12 amino acids. Germline V gene sequence: CDR1 GTSNPN, CDR2 SVGIG (reference sequence). V shed 3 bases and J 9 bases; nucleotides not matched to a gene: 7. CDR3 in DNA: TGTGCCTGGAGGCCATACAGGGGCCGCTACACCTTC. It is translated as CAWRPYRGRYTF.

This CDR3 is CASSQAFGGGPREQFF. The CDR3 DNA reads as TGCGCCAGCAGCCAGGCTTTTGGGGGAGGGCCACGGGAGCAGTTCTTC. This rearrangement joins TRBV4-1 to TRBJ2-1; 7 bases are a match to TRBD2. Germline loops: CDR1 MGHRA, CDR2 YSYEKL. The junction had 15 bases not matched to a gene; V was cut back by 3 bases and J by 10 bases. The CDR3 loop spans 16 amino acids.

The chain links TRBV3-1 (or the pseudogene TRBV3-2) to TRBJ2-7, with a weak D call TRBD1 (6 bases). The V end lost 3 bases, the J end lost 2 bases, and 11 bases lay between the germline ends. Germline lookup yields CDR1 LGHDT and CDR2 YNNKEL (reference sequence). The CDR3 loop spans 14 amino acids. The CDR3 reads CASSQLGQAYEQYF. The CDR3, as DNA: TGTGCCAGCAGCCAGTTGGGACAAGCCTACGAGCAGTACTTC.

The chain is built from TRBV6-6 and TRBJ2-3; perhaps TRBD2 as D (5 bases). CDR1 is MNHNY, CDR2 SVGAGI, per germline (reference sequence). The length of the CDR3 is 14 residues. Trimming cost V 2 bases and J 1 base, with 7 bases left between them. In DNA form, the CDR3 reads TGTGCCAGCAGTTACCGGGATGGCACAGATACGCAGTATTTT. Protein: CASSYRDGTDTQYF.

The chain links TRBV4-3 to TRBJ2-1; 7 bases fit TRBD2. This CDR3 is built from 15 residues. Germline CDR1 reads LGHNA; CDR2 reads YSLEER. V lost 4 bases, J lost 9 bases, and 12 bases stayed unmatched. The CDR3 DNA is TGCGCCAGCAGCCCCGTAGGCGGGAGTAGTGGTGAGCAGTTCTTC. Its protein product is CASSPVGGSSGEQFF.